The source of this T cell receptor (beta chain) is a study of cytomegalovirus exposure and HLA in healthy donors. The PCR contained 60 Vbeta and 13 Jbeta primers. Assay used: immunoSEQ multiplex PCR; TCRdb lists only in-frame clones, some missing. The data hold around 150,000 clones, with over 65% observed a single time. Input material: PBMCs. This receptor was identified in a man aged 35 to 55 in good health and CMV-seronegative.

The CDR3 DNA sequence: TGCAGCGTTATCCGGGACAGGGTATTGAACAATGAGCAGTTCTTC. It specifies CSVIRDRVLNNEQFF. The chain is built from TRBV29-1 and TRBJ2-1, with 9 positions matching TRBD1. The trim removed 5 bases at V and 5 bases at J, leaving 10 bases unmatched. From germline, CDR1 is SQVTM and CDR2 ANQGSEA. The CDR3 has 15 residues.